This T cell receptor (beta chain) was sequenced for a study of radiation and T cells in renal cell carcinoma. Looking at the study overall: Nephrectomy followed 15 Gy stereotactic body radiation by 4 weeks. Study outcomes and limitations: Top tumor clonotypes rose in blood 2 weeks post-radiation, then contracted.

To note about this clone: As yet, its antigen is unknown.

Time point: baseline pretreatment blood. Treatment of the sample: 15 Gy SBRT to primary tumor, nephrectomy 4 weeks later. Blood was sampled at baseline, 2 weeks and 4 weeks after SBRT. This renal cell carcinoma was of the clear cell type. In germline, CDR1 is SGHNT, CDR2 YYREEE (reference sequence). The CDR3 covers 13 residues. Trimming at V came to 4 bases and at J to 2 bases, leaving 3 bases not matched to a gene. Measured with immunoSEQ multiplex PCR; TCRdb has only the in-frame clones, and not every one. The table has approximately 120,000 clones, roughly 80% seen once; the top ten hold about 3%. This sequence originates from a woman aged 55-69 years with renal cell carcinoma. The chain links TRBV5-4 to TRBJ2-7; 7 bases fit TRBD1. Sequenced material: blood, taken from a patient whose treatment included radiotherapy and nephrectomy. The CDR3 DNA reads TGTGCCAGCAGCGGGGACAGTCCCTACGAGCAGTACTTC. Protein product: CASSGDSPYEQYF.